This TCR beta chain was sequenced during a study of response to subunit inactivated influenza vaccine. Study-wide findings and caveats: With each seasonal influenza vaccination, the authors suggested, few new T cells are recruited.

This clonotype was counted ten times or more. Its antigen is unidentified. V lost 4 bases to trimming and J lost 4 bases, with 15 bases between them. The CDR3 length is 16 residues. Germline V gene lookup returns CDR1 SGHRS and CDR2 YFSETQ. A single record per CDR3 protein comes from TCRdb applying MiXCR to the RT-PCR reads. The table has over 450,000 distinct CDR3 sequences, 10% to 15% seen once. Sample: PBMCs from blood, taken about 40 days after vaccination. The TCR originated in a man aged 50 to 59 who received an inactivated influenza vaccine. The chain recombines TRBV5-1 with TRBJ2-6; D possibly corresponds to TRBD1 (5 bases). The CDR3 region is CASSPTWGEGANVLTF. Written as DNA, the CDR3 is TGCGCCAGCAGCCCAACGTGGGGCGAAGGGGCCAACGTCCTGACTTTC.